The 20 T cell receptor beta chains listed next were all sequenced from one sample in a study of memory CD4+ T cells and cytomegalovirus serostatus. The method was immunoSEQ multiplex PCR; TCRdb's version includes in-frame clones alone and lacks a portion of them. The sample lists 85,000 to 100,000 clones; 80% were seen once. Single viable CD3+CD4+CD8-CD45RO+ cells were sorted as the memory CD4+ T cells. The specimen was memory CD4+ T cells from blood. The receptors stem from an adult in good health and CMV-seropositive.

V usage is TRBV10-3 and J usage is TRBJ1-3; perhaps TRBD1 as D (5 bases). The V gene lost 5 bases and the J gene lost 0 bases, with 17 bases spanning the gap. Germline loops: CDR1 ENHRY, CDR2 SYGVKD. This CDR3 is 17 amino acids long. The CDR3 loop is CAISQTEKTRSGNTIYF. DNA of the CDR3: TGTGCCATCAGTCAGACAGAGAAGACACGCTCTGGAAACACCATATATTTT.

The chain combines TRBV6-5 with TRBJ1-3; TRBD1 might be the D (5 bases). The CDR3 runs 15 residues. Germline-derived CDR1 and CDR2 are MNHEY and SVGAGI. Trimming took 2 bases from V and 0 from J, leaving 8 bases between them. CDR3 bases: TGTGCCAGCAGTTACGAGGGACTCTCTGGAAACACCATATATTTT. Translated: CASSYEGLSGNTIYF.

The rearrangement joins TRBV6-1 to TRBJ2-3; D is unresolved. The CDR3 consists of 14 residues. Germline V gives CDR1 MNHNS, CDR2 SASEGT. Trimming left V 2 bases short and J 3 bases short, with 9 bases between. CDR3 nucleotide sequence: TGTGCCAGCAGTGAATGGCCTAGTACAGATACGCAGTATTTT. Translated: CASSEWPSTDTQYF.

The chain has TRBV28 and TRBJ1-4, with a possible D match to TRBD1 (6 bases). The length of the CDR3 is 14 residues. V was pared by 2 bases and J by 8 bases, with 12 bases between. The germline gives CDR1 MDHEN, CDR2 SYDVKM. The CDR3 DNA is TGTGCCAGCAGTTTAAAAAACAGGGACGAAAAACTGTTTTTT. Translated, it gives CASSLKNRDEKLFF.

The chain joins TRBV7-2 to TRBJ2-3, with TRBD2 as a possible D gene (6 bases). The CDR3 contains 14 residues. V was cut by 2 bases and J by 4 bases, with 10 bases left in between. Looked up from germline, CDR1 is SGHTA and CDR2 is FQGNSA. Written as DNA, the CDR3 is TGTGCCAGCAGCTTATGGGAGGTTCCAGATACGCAGTATTTT. This translates into CASSLWEVPDTQYF.

This chain uses TRBV7-3 with TRBJ1-1; no reliable D call. The CDR3 runs 14 residues. Trimming took 8 bases from V and 7 from J, leaving 20 bases between them. Germline V gene data show CDR1 as SGHTA and CDR2 as FQGTGA. In DNA, the CDR3 is TGTGCCAGCGGTCCCGGGAGAAAAGTCCTTGAAGCTTTCTTT. It yields the protein CASGPGRKVLEAFF.

The chain employs TRBV27 and TRBJ1-1, with D perhaps matching TRBD1 (5 bases). Trimming cost V 3 bases and J 1 base, with 18 bases left between them. Germline-derived CDR1 and CDR2 are MNHEY and SMNVEV (reference sequence). This CDR3 has 17 amino acids. The DNA for the CDR3 is TGTGCCAGCAGTTTGATGGGTGGGGGTGCTGGGAACACTGAAGCTTTCTTT. As protein: CASSLMGGGAGNTEAFF.

V gene TRBV6-5 combines with J gene TRBJ2-1; D call uncertain. Germline values: CDR1 MNHEY, CDR2 SVGAGI. This CDR3 comprises 10 residues. Trimming removed 8 bases at V and 5 bases at J, with 4 bases between. The CDR3 DNA follows: TGTGCCAGCGGCGACAATGAGCAGTTCTTC. It specifies CASGDNEQFF.

The table lists this clone with a count of one. The V call is TRBV2, the J call TRBJ1-4, with TRBD1 identical over 7 bases. This CDR3 is 14 amino acids long. CDR1 and CDR2 from the germline V gene are SNHLY and FYNNEI. V was pared by 6 bases and J by 7 bases, with 8 bases of the junction left unmatched. The CDR3 here is CASRKGALGEKLFF. DNA for the CDR3: TGTGCCAGCAGGAAGGGGGCATTGGGTGAAAAACTGTTTTTT.

In its sample, this clone was seen a few times. This rearrangement joins TRBV2 to TRBJ1-1; D is undetermined. V lost 6 bases and J lost 3, with 11 bases in between. Germline assignment: CDR1 SNHLY and CDR2 FYNNEI. The CDR3 runs to 13 residues. CDR3 coding DNA: TGTGCCAGCAGCCGTTTGTGGGACACTGAAGCTTTCTTT. It yields the protein CASSRLWDTEAFF. Drawing the rest from reference TRBV2 and TRBJ1-1, the complete variable domain is EPEVTQTPSHQVTQMGQEVILRCVPISNHLYFYWYRQILGQKVEFLVSFYNNEISEKSEIFDDQFSVERPDGSNFTLKIRSTKLEDSAMYFCASSRLWDTEAFFGQGTRLTVV.

The chain joins TRBV5-4 to TRBJ1-3; D unclear. There are 15 residues in the CDR3. Germline V gene sequence: CDR1 SGHNT, CDR2 YYREEE (reference sequence). The V gene lost 2 bases and the J gene lost 2 bases, with 11 bases spanning the gap. The CDR3 DNA is TGTGCCAGCAGCTTAGATGCAGGACCTGGAAACACCATATATTTT. The encoded protein is CASSLDAGPGNTIYF.

This chain links TRBV7-9 with TRBJ2-1; D not certain. The V and J ends lost 4 bases and 3 bases respectively, with 7 bases between them. The CDR3 runs to 13 residues. CDR1 SEHNR and CDR2 FQNEAQ come from the germline V gene (reference sequence). Here the CDR3 DNA reads TGTGCCAGCAGCTCCCGGAACTACAATGAGCAGTTCTTC. Protein: CASSSRNYNEQFF.

This clone was observed once. The sample carries other DNA sequences with the same CDR3. J is TRBJ2-1 and V is TRBV9, with no clear D. The germline V and J ends were trimmed by 0 bases and 3 bases, with 4 bases remaining between them. Germline V gene lookup returns CDR1 SGDLS and CDR2 YYNGEE. There are 13 residues in the CDR3. The CDR3 nucleotides read TGTGCCAGCAGCGTAGCCGACTACAATGAGCAGTTCTTC. Protein product: CASSVADYNEQFF.

The chain uses TRBV11-2 and TRBJ1-1; no clear D gene. The ends were cut back, 0 bases at V and 1 base at J, with 6 bases in the middle. From germline, CDR1 is SGHAT and CDR2 FQNNGV. This CDR3 is built from 14 residues. Here the CDR3 reads CASSLEWGNTEAFF. As DNA, the CDR3 is TGTGCCAGCAGCTTAGAATGGGGGAACACTGAAGCTTTCTTT.

The gene calls are TRBV6-6 and TRBJ1-2; TRBD1 matches at 7 bases. CDR1 is MNHNY, CDR2 SVGAGI, per germline (reference sequence). This CDR3 has 15 amino acids. V was pared by 4 bases and J by 5 bases, with 10 bases of the junction left unmatched. In DNA form, the CDR3 reads TGTGCCAGCAGTTTAGAACGGACAGGCGTTTATGGCTACACCTTC. It specifies CASSLERTGVYGYTF.

The count of this clone is one. CDR3 in DNA: TGTGCCAGCAGCTTAGGGTCGGAGGGGTATGGCTACACCTTC. Translation: CASSLGSEGYGYTF. This chain uses TRBV11-2 with TRBJ1-2; D might be TRBD1 (5 bases). The CDR3 runs to 14 residues. V was trimmed by 1 base and J by 5 bases, leaving 11 bases between them. Germline CDR1 reads SGHAT; CDR2 reads FQNNGV.

The chain is built from TRBV19 and TRBJ2-7; D ambiguous. The CDR3 spans 14 residues. Per the germline V gene, CDR1 is LNHDA and CDR2 is SQIVND (reference sequence). Trimming left V 3 bases short and J 3 bases short, with 12 bases between. The DNA of the CDR3 is TGTGCCAGTAGTATTACAGCGAAAGACTACGAGCAGTACTTC. Protein sequence: CASSITAKDYEQYF.

V gene TRBV9 combines with J gene TRBJ2-3; 7 bases line up with TRBD2. With 0 bases clipped from V and 2 bases from J, the junction kept 6 bases outside the gene matches. Germline V gene sequence: CDR1 SGDLS, CDR2 YYNGEE. The CDR3 runs to 16 residues. CDR3 loop: CASSVGTGGFTDTQYF. In DNA form, the CDR3 reads TGTGCCAGCAGCGTAGGAACGGGAGGTTTCACAGATACGCAGTATTTT.

The chain couples TRBV19 to TRBJ1-2, with 7 nucleotides matching TRBD1. The junction had 10 bases not matched to a gene; V was cut back by 4 bases and J by 8 bases. CDR3 length equals 14 residues. Per the germline V gene, CDR1 is LNHDA and CDR2 is SQIVND (reference sequence). CDR3 nucleotides: TGTGCCAGTAGTACCCCTTCGGGACAGTTAGGCTACACCTTC. This sequence encodes CASSTPSGQLGYTF.

The rearrangement joins TRBV21-1 to TRBJ2-3. TRBV21-1 is labeled a pseudogene. This CDR3 has 19 residues. Written as DNA, the CDR3 is TGTGCCAGCAGCAAAGCCCCGCCGGGTGGGAAGAGGACGACAGATACGCAGTATTTT. It is translated as CASSKAPPGGKRTTDTQYF.